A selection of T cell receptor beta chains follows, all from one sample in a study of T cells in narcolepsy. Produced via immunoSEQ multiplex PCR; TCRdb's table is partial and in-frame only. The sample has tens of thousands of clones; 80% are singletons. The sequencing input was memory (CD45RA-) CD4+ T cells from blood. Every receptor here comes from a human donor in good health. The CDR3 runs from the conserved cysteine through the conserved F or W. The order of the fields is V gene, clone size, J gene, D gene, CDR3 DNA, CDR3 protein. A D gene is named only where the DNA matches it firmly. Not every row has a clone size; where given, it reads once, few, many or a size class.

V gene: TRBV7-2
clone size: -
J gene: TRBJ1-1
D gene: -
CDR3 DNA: TGTGCCAGCAGCTCAATGCAGGGTGTAAGCACTGAAGCTTTCTTT
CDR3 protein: CASSSMQGVSTEAFF

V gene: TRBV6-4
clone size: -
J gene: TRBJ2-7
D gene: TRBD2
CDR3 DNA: TGTGCCAGCAGTGACTCGAGGACTAGCCGCATTCTTACCTACGAGCAGTACTTC
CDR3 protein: CASSDSRTSRILTYEQYF

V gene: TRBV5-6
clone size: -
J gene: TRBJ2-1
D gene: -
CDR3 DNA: TGTGCCAGCAGCTTTAGGAAACAGGCCTACAATGAGCAGTTCTTC
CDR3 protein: CASSFRKQAYNEQFF

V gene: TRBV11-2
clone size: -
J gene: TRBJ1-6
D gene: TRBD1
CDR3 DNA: TGTGCCAGCAGGGCAGGACAGGACTATAATTCACCCCTCCACTTT
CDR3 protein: CASRAGQDYNSPLHF

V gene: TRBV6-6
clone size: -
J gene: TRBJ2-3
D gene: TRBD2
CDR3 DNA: TGTGCCAGCAGTTGCTTAGCGGGCGGCACAGATACGCAGTATTTT
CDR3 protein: CASSCLAGGTDTQYF

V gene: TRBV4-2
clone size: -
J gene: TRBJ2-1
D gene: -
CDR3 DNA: TGTGCCAGCAGCCTTAATAGGGTAGGAGAGCAGTTCTTC
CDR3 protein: CASSLNRVGEQFF

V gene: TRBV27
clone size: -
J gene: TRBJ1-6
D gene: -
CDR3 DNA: TGTGCCAGCAGTTTAGGGCACTATAATTCACCCCTCCACTTT
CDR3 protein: CASSLGHYNSPLHF

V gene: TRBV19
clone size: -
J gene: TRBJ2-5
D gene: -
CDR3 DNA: TGTGCCAGTAGTACGAGGGAGACCCAGTACTTC
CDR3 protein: CASSTRETQYF

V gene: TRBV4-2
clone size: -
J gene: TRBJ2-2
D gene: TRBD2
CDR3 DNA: TGTGCCAGCGGGAGGGACGGGAACACCGGGGAGCTGTTTTTT
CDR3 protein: CASGRDGNTGELFF

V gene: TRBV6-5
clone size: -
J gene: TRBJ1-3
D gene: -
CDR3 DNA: TGTGCCAGCAGTTACTCGAGGCCAAGCTCTGGAAACACCATATATTTT
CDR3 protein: CASSYSRPSSGNTIYF

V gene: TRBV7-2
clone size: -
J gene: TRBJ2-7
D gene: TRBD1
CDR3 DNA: TGTGCCAGCAGCTTTTCCCGGACAGGGGACTACGAGCAGTACTTC
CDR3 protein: CASSFSRTGDYEQYF

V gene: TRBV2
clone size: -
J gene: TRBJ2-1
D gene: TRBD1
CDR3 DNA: TGTGCCAGCAGTGAGAGGACAGGGCTGATTAATGAGCAGTTCTTC
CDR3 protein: CASSERTGLINEQFF

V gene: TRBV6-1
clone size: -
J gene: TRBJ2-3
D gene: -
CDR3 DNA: TGTGCCAGCAGTGGTTGGCCGACTAGCACAGATACGCAGTATTTT
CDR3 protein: CASSGWPTSTDTQYF

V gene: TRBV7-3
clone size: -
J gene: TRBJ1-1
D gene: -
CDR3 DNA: TGTGCCAGCAGCTTAAAGGCCGGCGACACTGAAGCTTTCTTT
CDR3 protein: CASSLKAGDTEAFF

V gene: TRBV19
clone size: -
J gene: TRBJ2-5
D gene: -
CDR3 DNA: TGTGCCAGTAGTATTACCAACCAAGAGACCCAGTACTTC
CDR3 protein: CASSITNQETQYF

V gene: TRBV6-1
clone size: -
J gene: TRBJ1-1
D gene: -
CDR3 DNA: TGTGCCAGCAGAGGGTTTACTGAAGCTTTCTTT
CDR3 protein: CASRGFTEAFF

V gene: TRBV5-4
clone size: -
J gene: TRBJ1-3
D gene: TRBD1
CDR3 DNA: TGTGCCAGCAGCCGAAGGGTTCGGGACAGGGATTCTGGAAACACCATATATTTT
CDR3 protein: CASSRRVRDRDSGNTIYF

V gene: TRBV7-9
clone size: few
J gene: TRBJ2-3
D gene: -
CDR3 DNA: TGTGCCAGCAGCTTGACGGAGACTAGCACAGATACGCAGTATTTT
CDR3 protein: CASSLTETSTDTQYF

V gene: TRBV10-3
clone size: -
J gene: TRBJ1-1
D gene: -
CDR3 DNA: TGTGCCATCAGTGAGTCGCCCAGCCGAGAGACTGAAGCTTTCTTT
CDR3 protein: CAISESPSRETEAFF

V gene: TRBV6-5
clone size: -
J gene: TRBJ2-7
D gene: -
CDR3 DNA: TGTGCCAGCAGTTCGCCGGCTTTTGTCGGCTACGAGCAGTACTTC
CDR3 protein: CASSSPAFVGYEQYF

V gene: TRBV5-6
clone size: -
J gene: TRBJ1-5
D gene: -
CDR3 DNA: TGTGCCAGCAGCTTGTTCGGAGAGCCGCAGAATCAGCCCCAGCATTTT
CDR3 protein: CASSLFGEPQNQPQHF

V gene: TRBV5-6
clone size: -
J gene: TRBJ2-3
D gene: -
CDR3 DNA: TGTGCCAGCAGCCCGACCCCAGGGAGGGGGGCAGATACGCAGTATTTT
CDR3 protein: CASSPTPGRGADTQYF

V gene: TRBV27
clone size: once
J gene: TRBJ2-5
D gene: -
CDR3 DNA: TGTGCCAGCAGCTTTGGGGGGATGCCCATCCGAGAGACCCAGTACTTC
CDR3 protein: CASSFGGMPIRETQYF

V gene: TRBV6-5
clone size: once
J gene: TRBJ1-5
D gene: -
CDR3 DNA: TGTGCCAGCAGTTCGAAATTGGGCCAGCCCCAGCATTTT
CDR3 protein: CASSSKLGQPQHF

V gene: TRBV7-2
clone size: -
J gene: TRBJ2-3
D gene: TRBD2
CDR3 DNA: TGTGCCAGCAAGATAGCGGGTGGCACAGATACGCAGTATTTT
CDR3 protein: CASKIAGGTDTQYF

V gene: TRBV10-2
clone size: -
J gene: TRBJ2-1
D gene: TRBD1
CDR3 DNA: TGCGCCAGCAGGGGGCCAGACAGGGAGAGAGAGAATTCCTACAATGAGCAGTTCTTC
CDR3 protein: CASRGPDRERENSYNEQFF

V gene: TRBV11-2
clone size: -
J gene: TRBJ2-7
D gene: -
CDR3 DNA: TGTGCCAGCAGCTCCATCGGAGGGGGGGGCGTCGAGCAGTACTTC
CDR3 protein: CASSSIGGGGVEQYF

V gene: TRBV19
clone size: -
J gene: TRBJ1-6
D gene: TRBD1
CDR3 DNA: TGTGCCAGTAGGAAGGGACAGGGGGCGCAGTCACCCCTCCACTTT
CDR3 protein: CASRKGQGAQSPLHF

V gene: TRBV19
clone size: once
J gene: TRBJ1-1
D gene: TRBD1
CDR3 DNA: TGTGCCAGTAGTAGTAGACAGGGGGCCAACAAACGGACTAACACTGAAGCTTTCTTT
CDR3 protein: CASSSRQGANKRTNTEAFF

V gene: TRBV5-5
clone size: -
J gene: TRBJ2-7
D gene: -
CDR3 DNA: TGTGCCAGCACCTTCCGGGTACTCTCTGAAGAGCAGTACTTC
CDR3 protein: CASTFRVLSEEQYF